This T cell receptor (beta chain) was captured by sequencing in a study of CD8 T cells in ankylosing spondylitis. Notes on the study in general: The authors found the disease-linked clones to be CD8+ and relatively rare in peripheral blood. In reactive arthritis synovial fluid and blood, some motif variants had been reported before. Blood of patients with ankylosing spondylitis appeared to be characterized by a TCR beta motif of eight highly homologous variants. The authors reported significant enrichment of disease-linked clones in matched ankylosing spondylitis synovial fluid.

This clonotype was recorded many times. Antigen: not known. MiXCR, applied by TCRdb to the 5' RACE reads, yields one record per CDR3 protein. The top ten hold approximately 4% of the sample, which has 200,000 or so distinct CDR3 sequences, about 20% seen once. Looked up from germline, CDR1 is SGHAT and CDR2 is FQDESV (reference sequence). The trim removed 8 bases at V and 5 bases at J, leaving 9 bases unmatched. The CDR3 runs to 15 residues. The sequencing sample was made of blood, either unsorted or a sorted T cell fraction (not recorded which). The TCR sequence derives from a male donor under 30 with ankylosing spondylitis or in good health (not recorded which). The chain is built from TRBV11-1 and TRBJ2-2, with 9 bases that match TRBD1. The CDR3 here is CASRSQGARTGELFF. The CDR3 nucleotides read TGTGCCAGCCGATCACAGGGGGCTCGGACCGGGGAGCTGTTTTTT.